The T cell receptor beta chain under discussion was sequenced for a study of T cell repertoires in cytomegalovirus infection (dated by TCRdb to between 2018 and 2021). Concerning the study at large: Recently identified HLA-C-restricted CMV epitopes, whose presentation resists viral immunomodulation, were targeted by peptide stimulations together with well-studied HLA-B-restricted epitopes. Donor HLA type was relevant to the analysis, as public TCR beta signatures indicated carriage of CMV infection together with the matching HLA type. The research as a whole found: The ex vivo response was dominated by HLA-C-restricted CMV-specific TCR beta clonotypes, which also provided the single most frequent clonotype in two of eight donors. Carriers of CMV infection plus the relevant HLA type were discriminated by the cumulative frequency of public TCR beta family members in the study cohort and in an independent roughly 340-donor cohort.

About this clonotype itself: Its antigen is currently not known. It has no much larger one-base neighbor in the sample; base qualities were not kept.

The CDR3 starts with the cysteine, ends with the phenylalanine, and has 16 residues. Only the CDR3 DNA is retained, 48 bases long and in frame from the first base. For CDR1 and CDR2, the germline V gene lists ENHRY and SYGVKD. Germline trimming: 7 bases from V, 6 bases from J; junction bases outside gene matches: 14. Reading the label with the study, this specimen's treatment or condition is: in vitro stimulation with specific CMV peptide epitopes to enrich CMV-specific T cells. The reads were generated on an Illumina HiSeq 1500. TCRdb redid the processing of the public reads, applying fastp at Q25 and MiXCR, and retained in-frame beta chains. Rows are unified per CDR3 protein, each entry keeping the most common DNA and genes. Recorded for this sample are under 500,000 distinct CDR3 sequences; about 44% of them occurred a single time. Together, the top ten hold 43% of the sample.

This receptor was obtained from a human donor in good health (CMV status not recorded). Some clones in this sample may be carry-over from other donors' samples. The rearrangement joined TRBV10-3 to TRBJ2-1, with 8 junctional bases fitting TRBD2. The specimen comprised cultured PBMCs, sampled from culture after CMV antigen stimulation. The CDR3 region has the sequence CAITQVWAGGPNEQFF. The DNA is as follows: TGTGCCATCACCCAGGTGTGGGCGGGAGGCCCCAATGAGCAGTTCTTC.